The 27 T cell receptor beta chains presented below share a single source sample, sequenced in a study of blood T cell repertoires in COVID-19. Some clones are missing from TCRdb's copy, which holds only in-frame ones; the method was immunoSEQ multiplex PCR. Here the sample spans approximately 200,000 clones, approximately 78% being singletons. Sequenced input: peripheral blood. The receptors were sampled from a woman over 75 with acute or convalescent COVID-19.

This chain connects TRBV18 to TRBJ2-7; perhaps TRBD2 as D (5 bases). V shed 1 base and J shed 4 bases, with 8 bases lying between them. This CDR3 comprises 13 residues. Germline V CDR1 and CDR2: KGHSH, LQKENI. Here the CDR3 reads CASSPRRGYEQYF. The CDR3, as DNA: TGTGCCAGCTCACCACGTCGGGGATACGAGCAGTACTTC. Full variable domain (rest looked up from reference TRBV18 and TRBJ2-7): NAGVMQNPRHLVRRRGQEARLRCSPMKGHSHVYWYRQLPEEGLKFMVYLQKENIIDESGMPKERFSAEFPKEGPSILRIQQVVRGDSAAYFCASSPRRGYEQYFGPGTRLTVT.

This chain connects TRBV18 to TRBJ2-5; D call uncertain. This CDR3 spans 16 amino acids. V lost 2 bases and J lost 1, with 14 bases in between. Germline V gene data show CDR1 as KGHSH and CDR2 as LQKENI. The CDR3 region has the DNA TGTGCCAGCTCACCAAGTTTCGGTACGGTCCAAGAGACCCAGTACTTC. Encoded protein: CASSPSFGTVQETQYF.

The V gene is TRBV7-8, the J gene TRBJ1-2, with D tentatively TRBD1 (6 bases). Trimming took off 1 base at V and 7 bases at J, with 13 bases between the two ends. Germline CDR1 is SGHVS and CDR2 is FQNEAQ. The CDR3 consists of 14 residues. The CDR3 loop reads CASSLELGAFGYTF. Here the CDR3 DNA reads TGTGCCAGCAGCTTAGAACTGGGGGCGTTTGGCTACACCTTC.

The CDR3 nucleotides read TGTGCCACCAGCAGAGTCGGGACAGGGGCAAACACCATATATTTT. Residues: CATSRVGTGANTIYF. The rearrangement uses TRBV15 and TRBJ1-3; 10 bases agree with TRBD1. J lost 6 bases, V lost 1 base, and 3 bases had no gene match. From germline, CDR1 is LNHNV and CDR2 YYDKDF (reference sequence). CDR3 length: 15 residues.

The CDR3 DNA sequence: TGTGCCAGCAGCCAAGCCGACAGGGGAAGTGAAAAACTGTTTTTT. Residues: CASSQADRGSEKLFF. This sequence joins TRBV3-1 (or the pseudogene TRBV3-2) and TRBJ1-4; 8 nucleotides line up with TRBD1. The CDR3 runs to 15 residues. After removal of 1 base from V and 7 bases from J, the junction contained 5 bases not matched to a gene. The germline CDR1 and CDR2 sequences are LGHDT and YNNKEL (reference sequence).

The chain is built from TRBV30 and TRBJ2-7, with D possibly TRBD1 on 5 matching bases. The V and J ends lost 3 bases and 5 bases respectively, with 14 bases between them. Germline CDR1 and CDR2: GTSNPN and SVGIG (reference sequence). CDR3 length: 13 amino acids. CDR3 region: CAWRVSGKHEQYF. The CDR3 nucleotides are TGTGCCTGGAGAGTGTCAGGGAAACACGAGCAGTACTTC.

The rearrangement uses TRBV10-3 and TRBJ2-7, with TRBD2 matching 11 bases. Unmatched junction bases numbered 6, after V lost 10 bases and J lost 1 base. Germline V gives CDR1 ENHRY, CDR2 SYGVKD. There are 14 residues in the CDR3. The CDR3 protein is CATSGTSGSYEQYF. DNA for the CDR3: TGTGCCACCTCCGGGACTAGCGGATCCTACGAGCAGTACTTC.

The rearrangement joins TRBV11-1 to TRBJ2-2; D unresolved. V lost 3 bases and J 4 bases, leaving 15 bases between the germline ends. The CDR3 spans 16 residues. CDR1 and CDR2 from the germline V gene are SGHAT and FQDESV (reference sequence). CDR3 protein: CASSFSPSSTTGELFF. The CDR3 bases are TGTGCCAGCAGCTTTTCGCCGAGCTCAACCACCGGGGAGCTGTTTTTT.

This clone came up a few times. V usage is TRBV29-1 and J usage is TRBJ2-3, with D maybe TRBD2 (5 bases). The V gene lost 7 bases and the J gene lost 4 bases, with 15 bases spanning the gap. The V gene's germline CDR1 is SQVTM and CDR2 ANQGSEA. The CDR3 has 13 amino acids. CDR3 bases: TGCAGCGCAGGACTTTCATCGGCAGATACGCAGTATTTT. Residues: CSAGLSSADTQYF.

This chain links TRBV6-2 or TRBV6-3 with TRBJ2-5; 9 bases map to TRBD2. V was pared by 4 bases and J by 5 bases, with 8 bases of the junction left unmatched. This CDR3 contains 15 residues. The V gene's germline CDR1 is MNHEY and CDR2 SVGEGT. DNA of the CDR3: TGTGCCAGCAGTTCCTTCAGCGGGGGGAGCGAGACCCAGTACTTC. Residues: CASSSFSGGSETQYF.

In its sample, this clone was seen a few times. The chain couples TRBV3-1 (or the pseudogene TRBV3-2) to TRBJ2-5; D ambiguous. The V gene's germline CDR1 is LGHDT and CDR2 YNNKEL (reference sequence). The CDR3 sequence is 13 residues long. The germline V and J ends were trimmed by 3 bases and 4 bases, with 9 bases remaining between them. The CDR3 region is CASSQHAGETQYF. CDR3 in DNA: TGTGCCAGCAGCCAGCACGCCGGAGAGACCCAGTACTTC.

The chain couples TRBV11-2 to TRBJ1-1; the D gene is possibly TRBD1 (5 bases). The germline V and J ends were trimmed by 3 bases and 7 bases, with 12 bases remaining between them. The CDR3 spans 13 residues. CDR1 SGHAT and CDR2 FQNNGV come from the germline V gene. The CDR3 nucleotides read TGTGCCAGCAGCTTCGTTCCAGGGTTTGAAGCTTTCTTT. The encoded protein is CASSFVPGFEAFF.

This rearrangement joins TRBV28 to TRBJ1-4; 7 nucleotides agree with TRBD1. Trimming took 5 bases from V and 3 from J; bases not matched to a gene: 3. The germline V gene has CDR1 MDHEN and CDR2 SYDVKM. This CDR3 comprises 14 residues. CDR3 sequence (DNA): TGTGCCAGCAGTCCCGGACAGGCTAATGAAAAACTGTTTTTT. Amino acids: CASSPGQANEKLFF.

This clone was found once. The chain recombines TRBV2 with TRBJ1-4, with 10 bases lining up with TRBD1. The CDR3 contains 14 residues. The germline V gene encodes CDR1 SNHLY and CDR2 FYNNEI. After removal of 10 bases from V and 5 bases from J, the junction contained 7 bases not matched to a gene. The CDR3 DNA reads TGTGCCACCAAAGAGGGACAGGGGAATGAAAAACTGTTTTTT. As protein: CATKEGQGNEKLFF.

The chain links TRBV30 to TRBJ1-2, with 10 nucleotides matching TRBD1. The CDR3 length is 14 residues. V shed 4 bases, J shed 4 bases, and the junction held 6 bases outside the gene matches. Germline V gives CDR1 GTSNPN, CDR2 SVGIG (reference sequence). The CDR3 region is CAWKGQGFPYGYTF. CDR3 sequence (DNA): TGTGCCTGGAAGGGACAGGGGTTTCCCTATGGCTACACCTTC.

The genes are TRBV5-1 and TRBJ2-2; D remains ambiguous. Germline V gives CDR1 SGHRS, CDR2 YFSETQ. This CDR3 has 14 residues. The V end lost 0 bases, the J end lost 1 base, and 4 bases lay between the germline ends. The CDR3 sequence: CASSLVGNTGELFF. For the CDR3, the DNA is TGCGCCAGCAGCTTGGTCGGGAACACCGGGGAGCTGTTTTTT.

This clone appeared a few times. V is TRBV7-2 and J is TRBJ2-1; 11 bases fit TRBD2. CDR1 is SGHTA and CDR2 is FQGNSA in the germline V gene. This CDR3 contains 15 residues. V shed 5 bases and J 2 bases; nucleotides not matched to a gene: 2. The CDR3 reads CASSLSGGAYNEQFF. In DNA, the CDR3 is TGTGCCAGCAGCCTTAGCGGGGGGGCCTACAATGAGCAGTTCTTC.

This clone was counted between two and nine times. The V call is TRBV27, the J call TRBJ2-7; 9 bases line up with TRBD1. V shed 5 bases, J shed 3 bases, and the junction held 8 bases outside the gene matches. Germline V gene data show CDR1 as MNHEY and CDR2 as SMNVEV (reference sequence). There are 15 residues in the CDR3. CDR3 loop: CASSRTGGPGYEQYF. The CDR3 DNA sequence: TGTGCCAGCAGTAGAACAGGGGGCCCCGGCTACGAGCAGTACTTC.

The chain links TRBV9 to TRBJ1-3, with 9 bases that match TRBD1. CDR3 length: 15 residues. Germline CDR1 is SGDLS and CDR2 is YYNGEE. V lost 0 bases to trimming and J lost 4 bases; unmatched junction nucleotides: 2. CDR3 loop: CASSVGGTGGNTIYF. The CDR3 DNA reads TGTGCCAGCAGCGTAGGGGGGACAGGGGGAAACACCATATATTTT.

The chain is built from TRBV10-3 and TRBJ1-1, with D possibly being TRBD1 (5 bases). Germline lookup yields CDR1 ENHRY and CDR2 SYGVKD. There are 11 residues in the CDR3. V was clipped by 10 bases and J by 7 bases, with 13 bases between them. CDR3 sequence (DNA): TGTGCCACACTGGGGCTTGATGAAGCTTTCTTT. Its translation: CATLGLDEAFF.

The chain has TRBV6-2 or TRBV6-3 and TRBJ2-1; no firm D call. Germline CDR1 and CDR2: MNHEY and SVGEGT. The CDR3 is made up of 14 amino acids. V lost 3 bases and J 5 bases, leaving 11 bases between the germline ends. The CDR3 bases are TGTGCCAGCAGTTATGGTCAGGCAGACAATGAGCAGTTCTTC. As protein: CASSYGQADNEQFF.

The V and J genes are TRBV19 and TRBJ1-1; maybe TRBD1 (6 bases). The V end lost 2 bases, the J end lost 1 base, and 11 bases lay between the germline ends. Germline CDR1 reads LNHDA; CDR2 reads SQIVND (reference sequence). CDR3 length equals 15 residues. Here the CDR3 DNA reads TGTGCCAGTAGTATACCGGACAGCTGGAACACTGAAGCTTTCTTT. Amino acid sequence: CASSIPDSWNTEAFF.

This chain links TRBV5-1 with TRBJ2-1; no reliable D call. Germline values: CDR1 SGHRS, CDR2 YFSETQ. The V and J ends lost 4 bases and 3 bases respectively, with 8 bases between them. The CDR3 loop spans 13 amino acids. CDR3 residues: CASSTDNYNEQFF. Written as DNA, the CDR3 is TGCGCCAGCAGCACTGACAACTACAATGAGCAGTTCTTC.

The chain links TRBV18 to TRBJ1-3; D gene ambiguous. CDR1 and CDR2 (germline): KGHSH, LQKENI. CDR3 length equals 16 residues. Trimming stripped 3 bases from V and 0 bases from J, with 12 bases between. CDR3 region: CASSPSGGLSGNTIYF. In DNA form, the CDR3 reads TGTGCCAGCTCACCTTCGGGCGGACTCTCTGGAAACACCATATATTTT.

V gene TRBV28 combines with J gene TRBJ2-7; weak D call: TRBD2 (5 bases). CDR3 length equals 14 residues. Germline-derived CDR1 and CDR2 are MDHEN and SYDVKM. Trimming pared 5 bases from V and 3 bases from J, leaving 14 bases between. The CDR3 DNA reads TGTGCCAGCAGTGGGCGAGGGTACCGCTACGAGCAGTACTTC. Translation: CASSGRGYRYEQYF.

V gene TRBV5-1 combines with J gene TRBJ2-1, with D perhaps matching TRBD2 (5 bases). The CDR3 has 16 amino acids. CDR1 SGHRS and CDR2 YFSETQ come from the germline V gene. Between the trimmed V and J ends, which lost 2 bases and 0 bases, there was a span of 12 bases. DNA of the CDR3: TGCGCCAGCAGCTTAGCTAGCCCTAGCTCCTACAATGAGCAGTTCTTC. This translates into CASSLASPSSYNEQFF.

The V and J genes are TRBV28 and TRBJ2-7; 12 nucleotides match TRBD2. CDR1 is MDHEN, CDR2 SYDVKM, per germline. J was trimmed by 6 bases and V by 10 bases; bases with no gene match: 7. This CDR3 has 13 residues. Here the CDR3 DNA reads TGTGCCACCCGCGGGACTAGCGGGTTCGAGCAGTACTTC. This sequence encodes CATRGTSGFEQYF.